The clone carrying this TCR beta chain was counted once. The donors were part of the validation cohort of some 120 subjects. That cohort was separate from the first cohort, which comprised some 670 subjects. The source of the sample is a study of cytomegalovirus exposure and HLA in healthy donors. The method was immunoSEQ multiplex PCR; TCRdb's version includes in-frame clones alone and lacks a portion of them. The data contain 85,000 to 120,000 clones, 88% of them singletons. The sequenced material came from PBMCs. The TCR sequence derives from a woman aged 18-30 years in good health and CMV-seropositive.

CDR3 sequence: CASKQGNIQYF. Written as DNA, the CDR3 is TGTGCCAGCAAGCAGGGAAACATTCAGTACTTC. The chain joins TRBV6-5 to TRBJ2-4, with a possible D match to TRBD1 (5 bases). CDR3 length: 11 amino acids. Germline CDR1 and CDR2: MNHEY and SVGAGI. V shed 7 bases and J shed 6 bases, with 7 bases lying between them.